These 15 T cell receptor beta chains share one sample of origin, sequenced in a study of T cells after yellow fever vaccination. TCRdb ran MiXCR on the 5' RACE reads and lists one entry per CDR3 protein. The table records a few hundred thousand distinct CDR3 sequences, around 3.6% of them present only once. The input for sequencing was PBMCs, taken on the day of the yellow fever booster vaccination. These receptors came from a young man who received the YFV17D yellow fever vaccine.

This clonotype was picked up many times. V and J are TRBV20-1 and TRBJ2-7; 8 bases map to TRBD2. The J segment lost 0 bases and the V segment lost 1 base, leaving 11 bases of the junction unmatched. The germline gives CDR1 DFQATT, CDR2 SNEGSKA (reference sequence). CDR3 length: 17 residues. CDR3 residues: CSARGAGGGTLSYEQYF. As DNA, the CDR3 is TGCAGTGCTAGAGGCGCCGGGGGGGGCACCCTCTCCTACGAGCAGTACTTC.

This rearrangement joins TRBV27 to TRBJ2-3; TRBD2 might be the D (6 bases). The germline V and J ends were trimmed by 4 bases and 6 bases, with 14 bases remaining between them. This CDR3 spans 14 amino acids. The germline CDR1 and CDR2 sequences are MNHEY and SMNVEV (reference sequence). CDR3 protein: CASSSGLPGDTQYF. The CDR3 bases are TGTGCCAGCAGTTCGGGACTCCCGGGGGATACGCAGTATTTT.

This clonotype was detected many times. This chain joins TRBV18 and TRBJ1-2, with D possibly TRBD1 on 5 matching bases. V was shortened by 0 bases and J by 3 bases, with 11 bases between the two germline ends. Germline loops: CDR1 KGHSH, CDR2 LQKENI. This CDR3 is built from 15 residues. DNA for the CDR3: TGTGCCAGCTCACCACCGGAAAGGGGCTACTATGGCTACACCTTC. Translation: CASSPPERGYYGYTF.

This clonotype has ten or more counts. The chain recombines TRBV7-2 with TRBJ1-5; 8 bases align to TRBD1. V trimming: 3 bases; J trimming: 6 bases; junction bases outside the gene matches: 7. Germline V CDR1 and CDR2: SGHTA, FQGNSA. The CDR3 sequence is 15 residues long. This CDR3 reads CASSLMTGVAQPQHF. The CDR3 nucleotides read TGTGCCAGCAGCTTGATGACAGGGGTGGCTCAGCCCCAGCATTTT.

On this clonotype itself: This could be a read error, since a much larger clone is one nucleotide away. The V and J genes are TRBV4-2 and TRBJ2-1, with a tentative D call TRBD1 (6 bases). The CDR3 has 13 amino acids. The germline CDR1 and CDR2 sequences are LGHNA and YNFKEQ. The germline V and J ends were trimmed by 4 bases and 8 bases, with 12 bases remaining between them. The CDR3 loop reads CASSPSGEYEQFF. For the CDR3, the DNA is TGTGCCAGCAGCCCTTCAGGGGAATATGAGCAGTTCTTC.

This clonotype was counted many times. The chain joins TRBV7-2 to TRBJ2-5, with D hard to call. V was pared by 4 bases and J by 1 base, with 7 bases between. Germline V gives CDR1 SGHTA, CDR2 FQGNSA. This CDR3 comprises 13 residues. Here the CDR3 reads CASSSSRQETQYF. Written as DNA, the CDR3 is TGTGCCAGCAGCTCCTCCCGCCAAGAGACCCAGTACTTC.

This clonotype was counted at least ten times. J is TRBJ2-1 and V is TRBV20-1; a weak D match, TRBD1 (6 bases). The CDR3 has 14 amino acids. V shed 3 bases and J shed 3 bases, with 12 bases lying between them. Germline V gives CDR1 DFQATT, CDR2 SNEGSKA (reference sequence). This CDR3 is CSARRGGFYNEQFF. CDR3 nucleotides: TGCAGTGCTAGGCGTGGGGGCTTCTACAATGAGCAGTTCTTC.

This clonotype came up many times. This sequence joins TRBV2 and TRBJ2-7; D is unclear. V lost 0 bases and J 5 bases, leaving 2 bases between the germline ends. Germline CDR1 is SNHLY and CDR2 is FYNNEI. The CDR3 has 11 residues. CDR3 sequence: CASSEAHEQYF. In nucleotides, the CDR3 is TGTGCCAGCAGTGAAGCTCACGAGCAGTACTTC.

The chain employs TRBV20-1 and TRBJ1-5, with a weak D call TRBD1 (5 bases). The CDR3 has 15 residues. V lost 5 bases to trimming and J lost 3 bases, with 17 bases between them. Germline loops: CDR1 DFQATT, CDR2 SNEGSKA (reference sequence). The chain's CDR3 is CSAPEGRGDNQPQHF. The CDR3 DNA is TGCAGTGCTCCCGAAGGGCGGGGGGACAATCAGCCCCAGCATTTT.

This clonotype was counted only a few times. The chain employs TRBV7-9 and TRBJ2-5, with D possibly TRBD1 on 6 matching bases. The CDR3 has 17 residues. CDR1 and CDR2 from the germline V gene are SEHNR and FQNEAQ (reference sequence). V lost 2 bases to trimming and J lost 3 bases, with 19 bases between them. DNA for the CDR3: TGTGCCAGCAGCTTAATCCTCCAGGGGTTATTGAAAGAGACCCAGTACTTC. As protein: CASSLILQGLLKETQYF.

The chain uses TRBV29-1 and TRBJ2-2; D gene ambiguous. There are 14 residues in the CDR3. Trimming took off 1 base at V and 2 bases at J, with 8 bases between the two ends. Germline CDR1 and CDR2: SQVTM and ANQGSEA. CDR3: CSVEGLQNTGELFF. CDR3 nucleotides: TGCAGCGTTGAAGGTTTGCAAAACACCGGGGAGCTGTTTTTT.

This sequence joins TRBV7-2 and TRBJ2-2, with D perhaps TRBD2 (5 bases). Germline lookup yields CDR1 SGHTA and CDR2 FQGNSA. The V end lost 6 bases, the J end lost 5 bases, and 13 bases lay between the germline ends. The CDR3 contains 14 residues. The CDR3: CASSPKPGTGELFF. The DNA for the CDR3 is TGTGCCAGCAGTCCGAAACCGGGGACCGGGGAGCTGTTTTTT. Supplemented by reference TRBV7-2 and TRBJ2-2, the full variable domain reads GAGVSQSPSNKVTEKGKDVELRCDPISGHTALYWYRQSLGQGLEFLIYFQGNSAPDKSGLPSDRFSAERTGGSVSTLTIQRTQQEDSAVYLCASSPKPGTGELFFGEGSRLTVL.

A few counts support this clonotype. V gene TRBV7-2 combines with J gene TRBJ2-7; D is undetermined. Looked up from germline, CDR1 is SGHTA and CDR2 is FQGNSA. The CDR3 sequence is 16 residues long. The V end lost 4 bases, the J end lost 7 bases, and 23 bases lay between the germline ends. CDR3 bases: TGTGCCAGCAGCTCCCTAGGGTCGACCCCCTACCTTGAGCAGTACTTC. Amino acids: CASSSLGSTPYLEQYF.

The chain combines TRBV7-9 with TRBJ1-1; tentative D call: TRBD1 (5 bases). The V end lost 8 bases, the J end lost 1 base, and 11 bases lay between the germline ends. Germline values: CDR1 SEHNR, CDR2 FQNEAQ (reference sequence). This CDR3 contains 13 residues. CDR3 residues: CASRGEGNTEAFF. The CDR3 DNA follows: TGTGCCAGCCGAGGGGAGGGGAACACTGAAGCTTTCTTT.

The chain recombines TRBV6-5 with TRBJ1-2, with 7 positions matching TRBD1. J lost 7 bases, V lost 0 bases, and 5 bases had no gene match. Germline V gives CDR1 MNHEY, CDR2 SVGAGI. The CDR3 has 14 residues. CDR3 in amino acids: CASSYSGQERGYTF. CDR3 bases: TGTGCCAGCAGTTACTCAGGACAGGAACGTGGCTACACCTTC.